The rows below give T cell receptor beta chains drawn from one sample of a study of shared clonotypes between healthy human individuals. Profiled with immunoSEQ multiplex PCR; TCRdb holds only in-frame clones, not every one. Of fewer than 1 million clones listed, 95% to 97% are singletons. Sequenced: naive CD8+ T cells sorted from blood. All receptors come from a man in his thirties or forties in good health. The CDR3 runs from the conserved cysteine through the conserved F or W. Each record gives: V gene, CDR3 protein.

>TRBV2
CASSGRSGELFF
>TRBV9
CASSVDEETQYF
>TRBV11-2
CASSTAPGSHYNEQFF
>TRBV27
CASRAVGQEITYNEQFF
>TRBV9
CASSVARSLAGLNEQFF
>TRBV6-5
CASSYGTGKSYEQYF
>TRBV5-6
CASSFWAAVTEQYF
>TRBV19
CASDPGDTEAFF
>TRBV28
CASSLLNTGELFF
>TRBV19
CAITLGTGGKFTYNEQFF
>TRBV5-1
CASHPKPGQGYEQYF
>TRBV28
CASSFLRLSSYNEQFF
>TRBV7-8
CASSLAVTGARSYNEQFF
>TRBV27
CASRGVRGTSYEQYF
>TRBV7-9
CASSLGPGNEYEQYF
>TRBV25-1
CASSPQGDTQYF
>TRBV6-1
CASSEDSGPRPNEQFF
>TRBV14
CASSHDPWGLQETQYF
>TRBV7-2
CASSVIGRVAIQETQYF
>TRBV13
CASTLPGVTEAFF
>TRBV7-9
CASSLVISGDPSSYEQYF
>TRBV29-1
CSARLWTGPLGYTF
>TRBV7-9
CASSPGTGANVLTF